The following is a T cell receptor (beta chain) sequence with its context. Its antigen is not identified. The assay was immunoSEQ multiplex PCR, and TCRdb's table has in-frame clones only and misses some. In the table there are some 79,000 clones, around 90% of which are singletons. The data were obtained in a study of graft-versus-host responses after intestinal transplantation. Turning to the study itself: Recipients uniformly received anti-thymocyte globulin induction, followed by tacrolimus and steroids for about 3 years. Study results and limitations: Recipient marrow contained GvH clones, some of which appeared first in ileum or blood. Patients with graft-donor T cell macrochimerism had high graft-versus-host to host-versus-graft clonal ratios in allografts.

Germline values: CDR1 SEHNR, CDR2 FQNEAQ (reference sequence). The CDR3 consists of 16 residues. The junction had 14 bases not matched to a gene; V was cut back by 5 bases and J by 9 bases. The chain couples TRBV7-9 to TRBJ2-1; 9 nucleotides align to TRBD1. The source of this sequence is a human donor who received an intestinal transplant. Sequences were derived from unstimulated CD4+ T cells sorted from spleen or lymph node cells, sampled before intestinal transplant. CDR3 amino acids: CASSTTGTGRAGEQFF. In nucleotides, the CDR3 is TGTGCCAGCAGCACAACCGGGACAGGGAGAGCGGGTGAGCAGTTCTTC.